Listed here is a single T cell receptor beta chain. There are 13 residues in the CDR3. Per the germline V gene, CDR1 is SQVTM and CDR2 is ANQGSEA. V was shortened by 5 bases and J by 0 bases, with 10 bases between the two germline ends. The record originates from a study of cytomegalovirus exposure and HLA in healthy donors. The PCR had 60 Vbeta and 13 Jbeta primers. Libraries were prepared by immunoSEQ multiplex PCR; TCRdb keeps only in-frame clonotypes and omits some of them. The ten most abundant clones cover approximately 3.6% of a sample with fewer than 85,000 clones. The chain carries TRBV29-1 and TRBJ1-1, with D tentatively TRBD1 (5 bases). Material for sequencing was PBMCs. The TCR comes from a female donor in good health and CMV-seropositive. The CDR3 loop reads CSVSDRLNTEAFF. In DNA, the CDR3 is TGCAGCGTTTCTGACAGACTGAACACTGAAGCTTTCTTT.